The clone carrying this T cell receptor beta chain has just one count. Its antigen is not known. V gave up 4 bases and J gave up 4 bases, with 11 bases separating them. The V gene's germline CDR1 is LNHDA and CDR2 SQIVND (reference sequence). The CDR3 extends over 14 amino acids. Profiled with immunoSEQ multiplex PCR; TCRdb holds only in-frame clones, not every one. The data contain tens of thousands of clones, 92% of them seen just once; the ten biggest clones take up 7% to 9%. The data were obtained in a study of T cells in tuberculosis. Study outcomes and limitations: Using the GMM-specific repertoire gave nearly 90% accuracy versus approximately 66% with motifs. Shorter CDR3-alpha in active tuberculosis partly drove smaller distances.

Source material: PBMCs. The TCR originated in a donor aged 10-35 years with latent tuberculosis or without tuberculosis infection. Some clones in this sample may be carry-over from other donors' samples. The chain combines TRBV19 with TRBJ1-5; D unclear. The CDR3 coding sequence is TGTGCCAGTAGTAAACTCACAGATAATCAGCCCCAGCATTTT. It specifies CASSKLTDNQPQHF.